This paragraph covers one T cell receptor (beta chain) sequence. Its antigen remains unknown. These data originate in a study of beta chain features in type 1 diabetes. General study results and limits: In the patient group, naive, central memory and Treg TCRB repertoires seemed more alike than in the healthy donor group.

Cell sorting via CD45RO/CCR7/CD25/CD127/CD95/CD27 was performed to obtain CD4+ naive, central memory, regulatory and stem cell-like memory cells. Expressed TCRB transcripts got sequenced, as all isolated RNA was reverse transcribed. Sequencing used immunoSEQ multiplex PCR; TCRdb keeps in-frame clones, though not all of them. The sample holds 600,000 to 650,000 clones, roughly a sixth seen once. The germline V gene has CDR1 KGHSH and CDR2 LQKENI. Trimming removed 3 bases from V and 6 bases from J; junction bases left unmatched: 5. The CDR3 spans 13 residues. The chain couples TRBV18 to TRBJ2-7; 7 bases map to TRBD1. The TCR originated in a man aged 18 to 30 in good health. The sample consisted of naive CD4+ T cells from blood. CDR3 protein: CASSPDRVAEQYF. The CDR3 nucleotides read TGTGCCAGCTCACCCGACAGGGTGGCCGAGCAGTACTTC. Combining the CDR3 with reference TRBV18 and TRBJ2-7 gives the whole variable domain NAGVMQNPRHLVRRRGQEARLRCSPMKGHSHVYWYRQLPEEGLKFMVYLQKENIIDESGMPKERFSAEFPKEGPSILRIQQVVRGDSAAYFCASSPDRVAEQYFGPGTRLTVT.